This T cell receptor beta chain was sequenced for a study of blood T cell repertoires in COVID-19. Germline-derived CDR1 and CDR2 are KGHDR and SFDVKD. The CDR3 runs to 16 residues. V lost 5 bases and J 0 bases, leaving 13 bases between the germline ends. A Seattle source enrolled patients during active infection and followed them longitudinally. The repertoire was sequenced with immunoSEQ multiplex PCR; TCRdb's copy has only in-frame clones and lacks some. This sample yields a few hundred thousand clones, of which approximately 88% are seen a single time; roughly a tenth belongs to the top ten. The chain is built from TRBV24-1 and TRBJ1-3; no firm D call. The sample consisted of peripheral blood. The sequence was collected from a woman in her 70s with COVID-19, enrolled during active disease. The chain's CDR3 is CATSGRSAHSGNTIYF. CDR3 nucleotides: TGTGCCACCAGTGGCCGCAGTGCCCACTCTGGAAACACCATATATTTT.